These 18 T cell receptor beta chains originate from one sample sequenced in a study of identical twins. TCRdb re-analysed the 5' RACE reads in MiXCR, keeping a single row per CDR3 protein. Of 450,000 or so distinct CDR3 sequences detected, approximately 15% appear once; the ten largest clones hold more than 0.5%. The sample was also linked to a second study, of yellow fever vaccine responses in identical twins.

Sequenced: CD4+ T cells sorted from blood. These TCRs come from a woman aged 18-30 years in good health.

This clonotype was seen a handful of times. The chain recombines TRBV7-2 with TRBJ1-1; 7 bases are shared with TRBD1. This CDR3 spans 14 amino acids. The germline V gene has CDR1 SGHTA and CDR2 FQGNSA. Trimming took 5 bases from V and 4 from J; bases not matched to a gene: 7. The CDR3 spells CASSAQGEGTEAFF. CDR3 in DNA: TGTGCCAGCAGCGCCCAGGGGGAGGGCACTGAAGCTTTCTTT.

The chain recombines TRBV6-1 with TRBJ1-1, with 7 positions matching TRBD1. V gave up 6 bases and J gave up 4 bases; unmatched junction bases: 14. From germline, CDR1 is MNHNS and CDR2 SASEGT. The length of the CDR3 is 16 residues. The CDR3 protein is CASSRQTGQASTEAFF. The CDR3, as DNA: TGTGCCAGCAGCCGACAAACCGGACAGGCCAGCACTGAAGCTTTCTTT.

This clonotype has only a few counts. V usage is TRBV4-2 and J usage is TRBJ1-1; no firm D call. There are 15 residues in the CDR3. The germline gives CDR1 LGHNA, CDR2 YNFKEQ. The V end was cut by 1 base, the J end by 1 base, with 10 bases between. The CDR3 nucleotides read TGTGCCAGCAGCCAAGCCAAGAACTCGAACACTGAAGCTTTCTTT. It yields the protein CASSQAKNSNTEAFF.

In its sample, this clonotype was seen many times. The chain combines TRBV12-3 or TRBV12-4 with TRBJ2-7; D may be TRBD1 or TRBD2 (5 bases each). CDR3 length equals 14 residues. Trimming cost V 6 bases and J 3 bases, with 15 bases left between them. CDR3 in amino acids: CASRAGTQYYEQYF. For the CDR3, the DNA is TGTGCCAGCAGAGCCGGGACCCAATACTACGAGCAGTACTTC.

CDR3 protein: CAIRDHNNEQFF. CDR3 in DNA: TGTGCCATCAGGGATCATAACAATGAGCAGTTCTTC. This chain connects TRBV10-3 to TRBJ2-1; the D is unclear. The CDR3 runs to 12 residues. Deletions cut 6 bases from V and 5 bases from J, with 8 bases between. Germline CDR1 and CDR2: ENHRY and SYGVKD.

V and J are TRBV10-3 and TRBJ1-1; possible D gene TRBD1, 6 bases. V was trimmed by 10 bases and J by 2 bases, leaving 14 bases between them. The CDR3 is 13 residues long. Germline V lookup: CDR1 ENHRY, CDR2 SYGVKD. CDR3 in DNA: TGTGCCACCGGAACAGGGATTAACACTGAAGCTTTCTTT. Amino acids: CATGTGINTEAFF.

This clonotype has more than one count but fewer than ten. The V and J genes are TRBV4-3 and TRBJ2-3; weak D call: TRBD1 (6 bases). The CDR3 is 16 amino acids. Trimming pared 0 bases from V and 2 bases from J, leaving 12 bases between. CDR1 and CDR2 from the germline V gene are LGHNA and YSLEER. The CDR3 sequence is CASSQEGAPLTDTQYF. CDR3 bases: TGCGCCAGCAGCCAAGAGGGGGCACCCCTCACAGATACGCAGTATTTT.

This clonotype has only a few counts. The chain employs TRBV25-1 and TRBJ1-1; 7 bases match TRBD1. Germline CDR1 MGHDK, CDR2 SYGVNS. Trimming removed 4 bases from V and 0 bases from J; junction bases left unmatched: 5. CDR3 length: 15 residues. CDR3 residues: CASSVNRGMNTEAFF. CDR3 nucleotide sequence: TGTGCCAGCAGTGTTAACAGGGGCATGAACACTGAAGCTTTCTTT.

V gene TRBV28 combines with J gene TRBJ2-5; 11 bases are shared with TRBD2. Per germline, CDR1 MDHEN and CDR2 SYDVKM. J lost 5 bases, V lost 4 bases, and 18 bases had no gene match. The CDR3 has 19 amino acids. CDR3 in amino acids: CASSSIHSALAGVAETQYF. The CDR3 coding sequence is TGTGCCAGCAGTTCCATACATTCGGCACTAGCGGGAGTGGCGGAGACCCAGTACTTC.

This clonotype has a count of ten or more. The chain recombines TRBV5-8 with TRBJ2-7; TRBD1 agrees at 8 bases. The germline V gene encodes CDR1 SGHTS and CDR2 YDEGEE. The CDR3 is 13 amino acids. V trimming: 4 bases; J trimming: 5 bases; junction bases outside the gene matches: 5. Here the CDR3 DNA reads TGTGCCAGCAGCCGAGACAGGGGCGACGAGCAGTACTTC. Translated, it gives CASSRDRGDEQYF.

Note on this clonotype: One end of the junction does not line up with germline, which may come from a read error. The rearrangement uses TRBV6-5 and TRBJ2-2; D may be TRBD1 (6 bases). The CDR3 has 15 amino acids. The germline V gene encodes CDR1 MNHEY and CDR2 SVGAGI. The CDR3 sequence is CARSWPGANTGELFF. The CDR3 DNA sequence: TGTGCCAGGAGTTGGCCAGGGGCGAACACCGGGGAGCTGTTTTTT.

The chain recombines TRBV20-1 with TRBJ2-7; 16 nucleotides line up with TRBD2. The CDR3 is 16 amino acids. Germline CDR1 reads DFQATT; CDR2 reads SNEGSKA (reference sequence). V shed 6 bases and J 5 bases; nucleotides not matched to a gene: 10. CDR3 amino acids: CSAAGTSGRVLHEQYF. CDR3 nucleotides: TGCAGTGCCGCAGGGACTAGCGGGAGGGTTCTCCACGAGCAGTACTTC.

The chain uses TRBV7-8 and TRBJ2-7; D possibly corresponds to TRBD1 (6 bases). V was trimmed by 3 bases and J by 4 bases, leaving 10 bases between them. Per the germline V gene, CDR1 is SGHVS and CDR2 is FQNEAQ. CDR3 length: 13 residues. Written as DNA, the CDR3 is TGTGCCAGCAGCTTTACTGGACAGTACGAGCAGTACTTC. Encoded protein: CASSFTGQYEQYF.

This clonotype has ten or more counts. The J gene is TRBJ1-5, the V gene TRBV29-1; TRBD1 matches 9 bases. Germline trimming cut 3 bases from V and 6 bases from J; bases unmatched to any gene: 3. Germline V gene lookup returns CDR1 SQVTM and CDR2 ANQGSEA. CDR3 length equals 13 residues. CDR3 loop: CSVETGGGQPQHF. In nucleotides, the CDR3 is TGCAGCGTTGAGACAGGGGGTGGTCAGCCCCAGCATTTT. The full variable domain, completed using reference TRBV29-1 and TRBJ1-5, is SAVISQKPSRDICQRGTSLTIQCQVDSQVTMMFWYRQQPGQSLTLIATANQGSEATYESGFVIDKFPISRPNLTFSTLTVSNMSPEDSSIYLCSVETGGGQPQHFGDGTRLSIL.

This clonotype appeared a few times. The chain has TRBV20-1 and TRBJ2-1, with D perhaps matching TRBD2 (5 bases). CDR1 and CDR2 from the germline V gene are DFQATT and SNEGSKA (reference sequence). V lost 6 bases, J lost 7 bases, and 22 bases lay in between. The CDR3 runs 15 residues. CDR3 loop: CSAEGRIPGMNEQFF. CDR3 sequence (DNA): TGCAGTGCGGAAGGACGGATCCCGGGGATGAATGAGCAGTTCTTC.

The V and J genes are TRBV5-1 and TRBJ2-2; D uncertain. V dropped 4 bases and J dropped 1 base, with 11 bases sitting between them. The germline gives CDR1 SGHRS, CDR2 YFSETQ. The CDR3 contains 15 residues. The CDR3 DNA follows: TGCGCCAGCAGCGAGAGTGTAATGAACACCGGGGAGCTGTTTTTT. This codes for CASSESVMNTGELFF.

This clonotype has a handful of counts. The chain joins TRBV20-1 to TRBJ1-6; TRBD1 agrees at 8 bases. The CDR3 runs 13 residues. V was clipped by 4 bases and J by 9 bases; unmatched bases: 5. Germline loops: CDR1 DFQATT, CDR2 SNEGSKA (reference sequence). CDR3 DNA: TGCAGTGCTACAGGGACAGGAGGTTCACCCCTCCACTTT. Encoded protein: CSATGTGGSPLHF.

Regarding this clonotype: At one end, the junction sequence differs from germline, possibly due to a read error. This rearrangement joins TRBV5-1 to TRBJ2-7; 15 bases line up with TRBD2. The CDR3 is made up of 16 amino acids. The V gene's germline CDR1 is SGHRS and CDR2 YFSETQ. The CDR3 protein is CASSFGTSGRPYEQHF. CDR3 sequence (DNA): TGCGCCAGCAGCTTCGGGACTAGCGGGAGGCCCTACGAGCAGCACTTC.